This T cell receptor beta chain was recovered during a study of T cell repertoires in cytomegalovirus infection. Looking at the study overall: Indicated by public TCR beta signatures were CMV infection and matching HLA type. Notes on the study in general: Ex vivo, HLA-C-restricted CMV-specific TCR beta clonotypes prevailed over the rest of the response. Cumulative public TCR beta family frequency identified CMV carriers with the relevant HLA.

TCRdb processed the reads anew with MiXCR; each CDR3 protein has one entry. The table records some 680,000 distinct CDR3 sequences, 35% of them present only once. As for this clonotype: Antigen: not known.

Sequences were obtained from PBMCs. This sequence originates from a human donor in good health (CMV status not recorded). Some clones in this sample may be carry-over from other donors' samples.

The CDR3 is CASSMISYNSPLHF. The CDR3 bases are TGTGCCAGCAGTATGATCTCCTATAATTCACCCCTCCACTTT. The genes are TRBV12-3 or TRBV12-4 and TRBJ1-6; D ambiguous. The CDR3 loop spans 14 amino acids. Trimming cost V 5 bases and J 0 bases, with 5 bases left between them.